This T cell receptor (beta chain) was recovered during a study of blood T cell repertoires in COVID-19. Study-wide background: COVID-19 samples, acute and convalescent, were from the United States, Italy and Spain. Sample material is recorded as cDNA or gDNA derived from T cells, B-cell-depleted T cells, or PBMCs.

The length of the CDR3 is 15 residues. Germline CDR1 is SEHNR and CDR2 is FQNEAQ (reference sequence). Trimming at V came to 5 bases and at J to 4 bases, leaving 3 bases not matched to a gene. The Seattle patients joined while their infection was active and were tracked longitudinally afterward. This table comes from immunoSEQ multiplex PCR, and its TCRdb copy is limited to in-frame clones, with some not included. Of under 250,000 clones in the sample, about 82% were seen once. The receptor's source is a woman of 80 years or more with COVID-19, enrolled during active disease. This rearrangement joins TRBV7-9 to TRBJ2-2, with TRBD1 matching over 11 bases. Specimen: peripheral blood. The CDR3 DNA is TGTGCCAGCAGCACCGGGACAGGGGGCACCGGGGAGCTGTTTTTT. Amino acid sequence: CASSTGTGGTGELFF.